What follows are 9 T cell receptor beta chains derived from one specimen sequenced in a study of blood T cells in healthy people across ages. Next came a second PCR, run for 7 to 11 cycles, which used a sample-barcoded 5' primer along with a J-beta primer mix. TCRdb analysed the 5' RACE reads with MiXCR anew, one entry per CDR3 protein. This table has fewer than 800,000 distinct CDR3 sequences, over 45% appearing once. Sequencing was performed on blood. The source of these receptors is a woman aged 55-69 years in good health.

The CDR3 sequence is CASSKDPGAEETQYF. Written as DNA, the CDR3 is TGTGCCAGCAGCAAAGACCCAGGAGCTGAAGAGACCCAGTACTTC. V gene TRBV21-1 combines with J gene TRBJ2-4. The J call may be incorrect, as the DNA end agrees better with TRBJ2-5. TRBV21-1 is labeled a pseudogene. The CDR3 loop spans 15 amino acids.

This chain uses TRBV30 with TRBJ1-2; D gene uncertain. Trimming removed 4 bases from V and 7 bases from J, with 13 bases in between. Germline V gene sequence: CDR1 GTSNPN, CDR2 SVGIG (reference sequence). This CDR3 contains 12 residues. CDR3 residues: CAWTDRRAGYTF. The CDR3 bases are TGTGCCTGGACAGATAGAAGGGCTGGCTACACCTTC. Variable domain in full (rest from reference TRBV30 and TRBJ1-2): SQTIHQWPATLVQPVGSPLSLECTVEGTSNPNLYWYRQAAGRGLQLLFYSVGIGQISSEVPQNLSASRPQDRQFILSSKKLLLSDSGFYLCAWTDRRAGYTFGSGTRLTVV.

The chain carries TRBV27 and TRBJ1-2; tentatively, D is TRBD1 (6 bases). V shed 0 bases and J shed 2 bases, with 10 bases lying between them. In germline, CDR1 is MNHEY, CDR2 SMNVEV (reference sequence). The CDR3 is made up of 15 amino acids. CDR3 nucleotide sequence: TGTGCCAGCAGTTTATCGAAGCAGGGGAACTATGGCTACACCTTC. Encoded protein: CASSLSKQGNYGYTF.

This clonotype was seen only a few times. This chain uses TRBV9 with TRBJ1-2, with D maybe TRBD1 (6 bases). CDR3 length: 14 residues. V lost 3 bases and J lost 4, with 13 bases in between. Per germline, CDR1 SGDLS and CDR2 YYNGEE. Written as DNA, the CDR3 is TGTGCCAGCAGCGGGACAGCCTTTCGCTATGGCTACACCTTC. It yields the protein CASSGTAFRYGYTF.

The chain is built from TRBV4-3 and TRBJ1-5; TRBD1 agrees at 7 bases. Trimming cost V 1 base and J 2 bases; bases outside gene matches: 2. CDR1 is LGHNA, CDR2 YSLEER, per germline. This CDR3 contains 15 residues. CDR3 sequence reads: CASSQGGGGNQPQHF. The DNA of the CDR3 is TGCGCCAGCAGCCAAGGAGGGGGCGGCAATCAGCCCCAGCATTTT.

This chain uses TRBV28 with TRBJ2-4; D possibly corresponds to TRBD1 (5 bases). The J call may be wrong; the DNA end is better matched by TRBJ2-7. Germline V CDR1 and CDR2: MDHEN, SYDVKM. CDR3 length: 12 amino acids. In DNA form, the CDR3 reads TGTGCCAGCATGAAACAGGAACTCGAGCAGTACTTC. Encoded protein: CASMKQELEQYF.

The rearrangement joins TRBV20-1 to TRBJ1-6; D is unclear. With 6 bases removed from V and 4 bases from J, the gap between germline ends came to 16 bases. Per the germline V gene, CDR1 is DFQATT and CDR2 is SNEGSKA (reference sequence). This CDR3 region has 15 residues. CDR3 nucleotide sequence: TGCAGTGCCCAACCGGACTCATTTTATAATTCACCCCTCCACTTT. Translated: CSAQPDSFYNSPLHF.

This chain links TRBV27 with TRBJ1-2, with D perhaps matching TRBD1 (5 bases). The V gene's germline CDR1 is MNHEY and CDR2 SMNVEV (reference sequence). V was pared by 6 bases and J by 0 bases, with 11 bases between. The CDR3 has 14 amino acids. CDR3 in DNA: TGTGCCAGCAGCCGGACAACACCTAACTATGGCTACACCTTC. This gives the protein CASSRTTPNYGYTF.

There are a few counts of this clonotype. This rearrangement joins TRBV20-1 to TRBJ1-3; D perhaps matches TRBD1 (5 bases). CDR3 length: 16 amino acids. CDR1 is DFQATT and CDR2 is SNEGSKA in the germline V gene (reference sequence). The V end lost 0 bases, the J end lost 0 bases, and 12 bases lay between the germline ends. CDR3 nucleotides: TGCAGTGCTAGAGATATACAGGCAATCTCTGGAAACACCATATATTTT. Amino acids: CSARDIQAISGNTIYF.